These T cell receptor beta chains were read from a single sample in a study of cytomegalovirus exposure and HLA in healthy donors. The method was immunoSEQ multiplex PCR; TCRdb's version includes in-frame clones alone and lacks a portion of them. The data contain 100,000 to 150,000 clones, approximately 8.8% of them singletons. Specimen: PBMCs. These receptor sequences come from a man aged 35 to 55 in good health and CMV-seronegative. The CDR3 runs from the conserved cysteine through the conserved F or W. A D gene is named only where the DNA matches it firmly. Clone size, where shown, is once, few, many, or a class for clones that have expanded.

j_call	d_call	clone_size	v_call	cdr3_aa	cdr3_nt
TRBJ2-3	TRBD2	many	TRBV4-3	CASSPLASRGGVKDTQYF	TGCGCCAGCAGCCCCCTGGCCAGTCGGGGGGGCGTAAAGGATACGCAGTATTTT
TRBJ2-1	TRBD1	few	TRBV27	CASSLSWDRVYNEQFF	TGTGCCAGCAGTTTATCCTGGGACAGGGTGTACAATGAGCAGTTCTTC
TRBJ1-1	-	few	TRBV5-6	CASSLVGSNTEAFF	TGTGCCAGCAGCTTGGTCGGTTCGAACACTGAAGCTTTCTTT
TRBJ2-3	-	-	TRBV7-9	CASSQGPLEDTQYF	TGTGCCAGCAGCCAGGGGCCCCTAGAAGATACGCAGTATTTT
TRBJ1-2	TRBD1	-	TRBV5-6	CASSLDWTGGRSGYTF	TGTGCCAGCAGCTTGGACTGGACAGGGGGAAGAAGTGGCTACACCTTC
TRBJ1-5	-	few	TRBV5-8	CASSLGGIGQPQHF	TGTGCCAGCAGCTTAGGGGGAATAGGGCAGCCCCAGCATTTT
TRBJ2-5	TRBD2	few	TRBV7-9	CASSSSGGAGETQYF	TGTGCCAGCAGCTCTAGCGGGGGGGCCGGGGAGACCCAGTACTTC
TRBJ2-7	TRBD2	-	TRBV27	CASSLYSSGGPYYEQYF	TGTGCCAGCAGTTTATACTCTAGCGGGGGGCCCTACTACGAGCAGTACTTC
TRBJ2-1	TRBD1	-	TRBV19	CASSEQTGGSYNEQFF	TGTGCCAGTAGTGAGCAGACAGGGGGCTCCTACAATGAGCAGTTCTTC
TRBJ2-5	-	few	TRBV29-1	CSVREPPGQRRPQETQYF	TGCAGCGTCAGAGAGCCTCCGGGCCAGCGGAGACCTCAAGAGACCCAGTACTTC
TRBJ2-7	-	few	TRBV6-1	CASRGGQRDEQYF	TGTGCCAGCAGAGGAGGACAGAGAGATGAGCAGTACTTC
TRBJ1-6	-	-	TRBV7-2	CASSAASNSPLHF	TGTGCCAGCAGCGCGGCGAGTAATTCACCCCTCCACTTT
TRBJ2-7	-	few	TRBV4-1	CASSQEEGNEQYF	TGCGCCAGCAGCCAAGAGGAGGGAAACGAGCAGTACTTC
TRBJ2-1	TRBD2	-	TRBV7-9	CASSLAGGWDEQFF	TGTGCCAGCAGCTTAGCGGGGGGGTGGGATGAGCAGTTCTTC
TRBJ1-1	-	-	TRBV28	CASLGTTNTEAFF	TGTGCCAGCCTGGGGACTACGAACACTGAAGCTTTCTTT
TRBJ1-5	-	few	TRBV5-1	CASSLLPGTGQPQHF	TGCGCCAGCAGCTTGCTCCCGGGAACCGGCCAGCCCCAGCATTTT
TRBJ2-3	TRBD2	few	TRBV7-9	CASSPGGSGDSSTDTQYF	TGTGCCAGCAGCCCCGGGGGTAGCGGGGATTCTAGCACAGATACGCAGTATTTT
TRBJ1-6	-	few	TRBV2	CASRRDNNSPLHF	TGTGCCAGCAGGAGGGACAATAATTCACCCCTCCACTTT
TRBJ2-2	TRBD1	few	TRBV7-2	CASSLDGQGVTGELFF	TGTGCCAGCAGCTTAGATGGACAGGGGGTCACCGGGGAGCTGTTTTTT
TRBJ1-2	TRBD1	few	TRBV19	CASTKHRDRANYGYTF	TGTGCCAGTACAAAACACCGGGACAGGGCTAACTATGGCTACACCTTC
TRBJ1-5	TRBD1	-	TRBV2	CASSEEAGGGQPQHF	TGTGCCAGCAGTGAAGAGGCAGGGGGTGGTCAGCCCCAGCATTTT
TRBJ1-5	-	few	TRBV7-2	CASSLAGALNQPQHF	TGTGCCAGCAGCTTAGCGGGCGCCCTCAATCAGCCCCAGCATTTT
TRBJ2-7	-	few	TRBV7-9	CASSPRLEPGSPSYEQYF	TGTGCCAGCAGCCCCAGGTTAGAACCGGGAAGTCCTTCCTACGAGCAGTACTTC
TRBJ2-1	-	-	TRBV5-1	CASKLSINEQFF	TGCGCCAGCAAACTATCAATCAATGAGCAGTTCTTC
TRBJ1-3	-	-	TRBV6-1	CASRGQTDSGNTIYF	TGTGCCAGCAGGGGCCAGACAGACTCTGGAAACACCATATATTTT
TRBJ2-1	-	-	TRBV19	CASSVTVETNEQFF	TGTGCCAGTAGCGTCACAGTAGAAACCAATGAGCAGTTCTTC